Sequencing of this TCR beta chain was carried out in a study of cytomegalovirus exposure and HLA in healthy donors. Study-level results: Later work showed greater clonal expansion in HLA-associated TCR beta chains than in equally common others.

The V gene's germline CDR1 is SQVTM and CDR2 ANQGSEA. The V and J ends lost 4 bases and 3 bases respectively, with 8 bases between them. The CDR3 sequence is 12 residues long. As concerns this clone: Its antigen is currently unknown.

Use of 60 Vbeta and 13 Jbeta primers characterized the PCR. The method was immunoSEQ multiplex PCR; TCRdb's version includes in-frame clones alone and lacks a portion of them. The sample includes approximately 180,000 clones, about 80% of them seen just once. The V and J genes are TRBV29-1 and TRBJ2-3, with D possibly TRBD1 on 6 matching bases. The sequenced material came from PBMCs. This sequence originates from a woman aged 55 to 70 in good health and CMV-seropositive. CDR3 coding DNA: TGCAGCGTTGGGCAGGGGACAGATACGCAGTATTTT. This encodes CSVGQGTDTQYF.